This TCR beta chain was identified in a study of shared clonotypes between healthy human individuals. Study conclusions and caveats: Some clonotypes were shared by all four sorted-subset donors, while others were not shared. The non-shared ones had lower generation probabilities than the shared ones. Limitation of the genetic and exposure-history diversity represented came from the few donors.

Execution of the assay was at deep level. Profiled with immunoSEQ multiplex PCR; TCRdb holds only in-frame clones, not every one. Of 2 million to 2.5 million clones listed, almost 96% are singletons. As concerns this clone: As yet, its antigen is unknown.

CD45RA+ naive and CD45RA-negative memory subsets were separated from CD4+ cells. Sequenced input: naive CD4+ T cells sorted from blood. This sample's subset: CD45RA+ positively selected. This sequence was found in a man aged 18 to 29 in good health.

Here the CDR3 DNA reads TGTGCCAGCAGTCTGGGAGGGTCAGATACGCAGTATTTT. Protein product: CASSLGGSDTQYF. This chain links TRBV28 with TRBJ2-3; 7 positions agree with TRBD2. Trimming took 5 bases from V and 4 from J; bases not matched to a gene: 3. Germline CDR1 and CDR2: MDHEN and SYDVKM. This CDR3 is built from 13 residues.